Each of the 12 T cell receptor beta chains below was sequenced from the same sample in a study of shared clonotypes between healthy human individuals (TCRdb year 2020). CD8 naive samples were CD45RO-negative cells positively selected for CCR7, giving a CD45RA+CCR7+ population that excluded TemRA cells. Library prep was done by the immunoSEQ multiplex PCR assay. TCRdb limited this immuneACCESS table to in-frame rearrangements with V and J called. A share of clones is missing; checked studies link under half to unresolved V genes, and the rest is unexplained. The sample data list hundreds of thousands of clones, and under 95% of these were observed just once. The top ten clonotypes cover 24% of the sample. Input material: naive CD8+ T cells sorted from blood. In light of the paper, this sample's cell subset or site label describes: CD45RA+CCR7+. Receptors were obtained from a man aged 30 to 45 in good health.

J is TRBJ1-2 and V is TRBV12-1. TRBV12-1 is described as a pseudogene. The CDR3 totals 12 residues. The CDR3 spells CAIRRDDYGYTF. The CDR3 DNA reads as TGTGCCATCAGGAGGGATGACTATGGCTACACCTTC.

V gene TRBV30 combines with J gene TRBJ2-7, with TRBD1 identical over 8 bases. Unmatched junction bases numbered 3, after V lost 2 bases and J lost 0 bases. The CDR3 has 14 amino acids. Germline CDR1 is GTSNPN and CDR2 is SVGIG (reference sequence). DNA for the CDR3: TGTGCCTGGAGTCAGGGGGCAGGCTCCTACGAGCAGTACTTC. The encoded protein is CAWSQGAGSYEQYF.

The rearrangement uses TRBV10-3 and TRBJ2-7, with 8 bases fitting TRBD1. The V segment lost 4 bases and the J segment 2 bases; nucleotides outside the gene matches: 7. Germline V CDR1 and CDR2: ENHRY, SYGVKD. The CDR3 totals 15 residues. The CDR3 loop reads CAISGDRTITYEQYF. The DNA for the CDR3 is TGTGCCATCAGTGGGGACAGGACAATAACCTACGAGCAGTACTTC.

This clone has just a few counts. This CDR3 is also generated by other DNA sequences in the sample. The chain is built from TRBV27 and TRBJ2-7; 14 bases are shared with TRBD2. Germline lookup yields CDR1 MNHEY and CDR2 SMNVEV (reference sequence). J gave up 4 bases and V 6 bases, and 5 bases lay outside the gene matches. This CDR3 is 15 amino acids long. The CDR3 DNA reads as TGTGCCAGCAGCACGGGGACTAGCGGGAGTTACGAGCAGTACTTC. Its translation is CASSTGTSGSYEQYF.

The V gene is TRBV6-5, the J gene TRBJ2-5; D is unresolved. With 2 bases removed from V and 3 bases from J, the gap between germline ends came to 4 bases. This CDR3 is built from 12 residues. Germline-derived CDR1 and CDR2 are MNHEY and SVGAGI. The CDR3 spells CASSYQKETQYF. In DNA form, the CDR3 reads TGTGCCAGCAGTTACCAGAAAGAGACCCAGTACTTC.

Remarks on this clone: A far bigger clonotype differs at one base, so this is likely a read error. Other DNA sequences in this sample translate to the same CDR3. V usage is TRBV9 and J usage is TRBJ1-1; D unclear. The CDR3 is 13 amino acids. V was cut by 4 bases and J by 1 base, with 8 bases left in between. Germline-derived CDR1 and CDR2 are SGDLS and YYNGEE. CDR3 sequence: CASSPQRNTEAFF. The DNA of the CDR3 is TGTGCCAGCAGCCCCCAACGGAACACTGAAGCTTTCTTT.

V usage is TRBV9 and J usage is TRBJ1-4, with TRBD1 matching over 7 bases. V was pared by 2 bases and J by 4 bases, with 8 bases of the junction left unmatched. This CDR3 has 16 amino acids. Germline V gene sequence: CDR1 SGDLS, CDR2 YYNGEE. The CDR3 here is CASSVEGQTHNEKLFF. CDR3 sequence (DNA): TGTGCCAGCAGCGTGGAGGGACAGACTCATAATGAAAAACTGTTTTTT.

The chain is built from TRBV5-1 and TRBJ2-7, with no clear D. The germline V and J ends were trimmed by 1 base and 3 bases, with 11 bases remaining between them. The germline V gene has CDR1 SGHRS and CDR2 YFSETQ. The CDR3 has 14 amino acids. For the CDR3, the DNA is TGCGCCAGCAGCTTGTACGGTAGAGGCTACGAGCAGTACTTC. Its protein is CASSLYGRGYEQYF.

The J gene is TRBJ2-3, the V gene TRBV10-3; a weak D match, TRBD1 (5 bases). Germline V lookup: CDR1 ENHRY, CDR2 SYGVKD. CDR3 length: 15 amino acids. V was cut by 3 bases and J by 4 bases, with 14 bases left in between. In nucleotides, the CDR3 is TGTGCCATCAGTGAATCGGTAAGGGGTCCAGATACGCAGTATTTT. Its protein is CAISESVRGPDTQYF.

The chain has TRBV7-9 and TRBJ2-7, with D perhaps TRBD1 or TRBD2 (5 bases each). V was pared by 4 bases and J by 2 bases, with 18 bases between. CDR1 is SEHNR, CDR2 FQNEAQ, per germline (reference sequence). This CDR3 spans 16 amino acids. In DNA form, the CDR3 reads TGTGCCAGCAGCTCGCTATCCGGGGACCCCACCTACGAGCAGTACTTC. Translating it yields CASSSLSGDPTYEQYF.

This chain uses TRBV27 with TRBJ2-3; TRBD2 matches at 13 bases. CDR3 length: 18 residues. Losses at the gene ends were 6 bases for V and 4 bases for J; bases not matched to a gene: 13. The germline V gene has CDR1 MNHEY and CDR2 SMNVEV (reference sequence). The CDR3 DNA sequence: TGTGCCAGCAGCACCGGACTAGCGGGAGTAGGGTTGGCAGATACGCAGTATTTT. Translating gives CASSTGLAGVGLADTQYF.

This chain uses TRBV27 with TRBJ2-1, with 8 bases lining up with TRBD1. From germline, CDR1 is MNHEY and CDR2 SMNVEV (reference sequence). CDR3 length: 16 amino acids. J was trimmed by 0 bases and V by 2 bases; bases with no gene match: 3. The CDR3 sequence is CASSLQGATSYNEQFF. The CDR3 DNA sequence: TGTGCCAGCAGTTTACAGGGGGCAACCTCCTACAATGAGCAGTTCTTC.